The 15 T cell receptor beta chains listed next were all sequenced from one sample in a study of blood T cell repertoires in COVID-19. The assay was immunoSEQ multiplex PCR, and TCRdb's table has in-frame clones only and misses some. This table holds about 180,000 clones, about 85% found once. Sequencing was performed on PBMCs or T cells enriched from blood (not recorded which). Receptors were obtained from a man between 35 and 55 years old who had recovered from COVID-19.

The chain couples TRBV5-4 to TRBJ2-7; tentative D call: TRBD1 (5 bases). The V gene's germline CDR1 is SGHNT and CDR2 YYREEE (reference sequence). V was shortened by 0 bases and J by 6 bases, with 10 bases between the two germline ends. This CDR3 is 13 amino acids long. The CDR3 loop is CASSLDPGREQYF. The CDR3 region has the DNA TGTGCCAGCAGCTTGGACCCAGGGCGCGAGCAGTACTTC.

This sequence joins TRBV7-6 and TRBJ2-1, with 7 positions matching TRBD1. J gave up 7 bases and V 5 bases, and 5 bases lay outside the gene matches. This CDR3 has 13 amino acids. Germline values: CDR1 SGHVS, CDR2 FNYEAQ. DNA for the CDR3: TGTGCCAGCAGCACGGGACAGTTAAATGAGCAGTTCTTC. The encoded protein is CASSTGQLNEQFF. Full variable domain (rest looked up from reference TRBV7-6 and TRBJ2-1): GAGVSQSPRYKVTKRGQDVALRCDPISGHVSLYWYRQALGQGPEFLTYFNYEAQQDKSGLPNDRFSAERPEGSISTLTIQRTEQRDSAMYRCASSTGQLNEQFFGPGTRLTVL.

This chain uses TRBV28 with TRBJ1-1; 7 bases are shared with TRBD1. CDR3 size: 18 residues. CDR1 and CDR2 from the germline V gene are MDHEN and SYDVKM. The V and J ends lost 7 bases and 5 bases, in that order; junction bases with no gene match: 22. The CDR3 DNA follows: TGTGCCAGCACCACAACCCAAGGGGGCGCAGGGATTAGGACTGAAGCTTTCTTT. Encoded protein: CASTTTQGGAGIRTEAFF. The full variable domain, in which reference TRBV28 and TRBJ1-1 provide the parts outside the CDR3, is DVKVTQSSRYLVKRTGEKVFLECVQDMDHENMFWYRQDPGLGLRLIYFSYDVKMKEKGDIPEGYSVSREKKERFSLILESASTNQTSMYLCASTTTQGGAGIRTEAFFGQGTRLTVV.

The chain couples TRBV28 to TRBJ1-2, with a weak D call TRBD1 (5 bases). V lost 6 bases and J 3 bases, leaving 8 bases between the germline ends. Germline values: CDR1 MDHEN, CDR2 SYDVKM. This CDR3 comprises 12 residues. The CDR3 loop reads CASRKGDYGYTF. CDR3 nucleotide sequence: TGTGCCAGCAGGAAAGGGGACTATGGCTACACCTTC.

The chain is built from TRBV11-2 and TRBJ1-2; unclear D gene. Germline CDR1 is SGHAT and CDR2 is FQNNGV. V dropped 4 bases and J dropped 3 bases, with 3 bases sitting between them. The CDR3 runs 11 residues. Here the CDR3 reads CASSSDYGYTF. CDR3 coding DNA: TGTGCCAGCAGCTCTGACTATGGCTACACCTTC.

CDR3 nucleotides: TGTGCCAGCAGCGACCTGAGGGAGGGCTACACCTTC. Amino acid sequence: CASSDLREGYTF. V is TRBV9 and J is TRBJ1-2; D is unresolved. Germline CDR1 and CDR2: SGDLS and YYNGEE. The length of the CDR3 is 12 residues. V lost 3 bases to trimming and J lost 8 bases, with 11 bases between them.

The chain joins TRBV5-1 to TRBJ1-2, with D perhaps TRBD1 (6 bases). This CDR3 has 16 residues. V was trimmed by 0 bases and J by 7 bases, leaving 19 bases between them. The germline V gene encodes CDR1 SGHRS and CDR2 YFSETQ. The DNA for the CDR3 is TGCGCCAGCAGCTTGGCCTTGATGGGGGCAGGGGCTGGCTACACCTTC. Its protein product is CASSLALMGAGAGYTF.

This chain connects TRBV30 to TRBJ2-2; possibly TRBD1 for D (6 bases). The V end was cut by 3 bases, the J end by 5 bases, with 16 bases between. This CDR3 region has 15 residues. Germline CDR1 GTSNPN, CDR2 SVGIG (reference sequence). The CDR3, as DNA: TGTGCCTGGAGAACCCAGGGGTGGGGAACCGGGGAGCTGTTTTTT. Translation: CAWRTQGWGTGELFF.

The chain employs TRBV14 and TRBJ2-3, with 8 bases matching TRBD1. This CDR3 has 14 residues. The V segment lost 5 bases and the J segment 3 bases; nucleotides outside the gene matches: 4. Germline-derived CDR1 and CDR2 are SGHDN and FVKESK. CDR3 coding DNA: TGTGCCAGCAGCTCCGGACAGGGAACAGATACGCAGTATTTT. Its protein product is CASSSGQGTDTQYF.

The rearrangement joins TRBV19 to TRBJ1-2, with D perhaps matching TRBD1 (6 bases). The CDR3 is 13 amino acids. CDR1 LNHDA and CDR2 SQIVND come from the germline V gene (reference sequence). With 5 bases removed from V and 9 bases from J, the gap between germline ends came to 16 bases. Here the CDR3 DNA reads TGTGCCAGTAGTGGGGAAACAGGGACACGCTACACCTTC. It is translated as CASSGETGTRYTF.

CDR3 sequence: CASKGDTGELFF. CDR3 nucleotides: TGCGCCAGCAAAGGGGACACCGGGGAGCTGTTTTTT. The chain joins TRBV5-1 to TRBJ2-2; D possibly corresponds to TRBD1 (5 bases). The germline V gene encodes CDR1 SGHRS and CDR2 YFSETQ. This CDR3 comprises 12 residues. Trimming removed 6 bases at V and 3 bases at J, with 6 bases between. The variable domain in full, completed from reference TRBV5-1 and TRBJ2-2, reads KAGVTQTPRYLIKTRGQQVTLSCSPISGHRSVSWYQQTPGQGLQFLFEYFSETQRNKGNFPGRFSGRQFSNSRSEMNVSTLELGDSALYLCASKGDTGELFFGEGSRLTVL.

CDR3 in DNA: TGTGCTAGTGGTTTGACACCGGACAGGGACCAGTTCTTC. This sequence encodes CASGLTPDRDQFF. The chain recombines TRBV12-5 with TRBJ2-1, with 8 bases identical to TRBD1. V shed 2 bases and J 13 bases; nucleotides not matched to a gene: 7. The V gene's germline CDR1 is LGHNT and CDR2 FRNRAP. CDR3 length: 13 amino acids.

The V gene is TRBV9, the J gene TRBJ1-3, with 7 bases fitting TRBD1. Germline assignment: CDR1 SGDLS and CDR2 YYNGEE. The CDR3 spans 16 residues. V gave up 2 bases and J gave up 0 bases; unmatched junction bases: 5. The CDR3 here is CASSVERGLSGNTIYF. The CDR3 DNA sequence: TGTGCCAGCAGCGTGGAGAGGGGGCTCTCTGGAAACACCATATATTTT.

V usage is TRBV7-9 and J usage is TRBJ1-1; 8 positions match TRBD1. CDR1 and CDR2 (germline): SEHNR, FQNEAQ (reference sequence). V dropped 3 bases and J dropped 4; count of bases not matched to a gene: 4. This CDR3 spans 14 amino acids. CDR3 sequence (DNA): TGTGCCAGCAGCTTTGACAGGGGAGGCACTGAAGCTTTCTTT. The encoded protein is CASSFDRGGTEAFF.

V is TRBV27 and J is TRBJ1-4; 8 bases align to TRBD1. The CDR3 is 16 amino acids. Losses at the gene ends were 5 bases for V and 5 bases for J; bases not matched to a gene: 10. The V gene's germline CDR1 is MNHEY and CDR2 SMNVEV (reference sequence). The CDR3 DNA reads as TGTGCCAGCAGTACCTTACCAGGGGGCCACAATGAAAAACTGTTTTTT. Translating gives CASSTLPGGHNEKLFF. The whole variable domain, filled in from reference TRBV27 and TRBJ1-4, reads EAQVTQNPRYLITVTGKKLTVTCSQNMNHEYMSWYRQDPGLGLRQIYYSMNVEVTDKGDVPEGYKVSRKEKRNFPLILESPSPNQTSLYFCASSTLPGGHNEKLFFGSGTQLSVL.